These 3 T cell receptor beta chains came from one sample sequenced in a study of human T cells and chemical hapten exposure (dated by TCRdb to 2020 to 2023). Libraries were prepared through RACE. Sequencing used a NextSeq 500. TCRdb passed the public sequencing reads through fastp at Q25 and MiXCR, retaining productive beta sequences. One record per CDR3 amino acid sequence lists the most common genes and DNA. In this sample the table shows 85,000 to 90,000 distinct CDR3 sequences, roughly 8.8% of which occur a single time. Of the sample, 3.6% is held by the ten largest clones. Taken with the paper, the label for time point translates to: pre-sensitization, week 0. The treatment or condition label corresponds to: therapeutic diphenylcyclopropenone sensitization with weekly scalp DPC. The specimen comprised whole blood, sampled in connection with sensitization to the hapten diphenylcyclopropenone (DPC). All receptors derive from a woman in her thirties or forties with alopecia areata. Some clones in this sample may be carry-over from other donors' samples.

The J gene is TRBJ2-7, the V gene TRBV18; no reliable D call. From germline, CDR1 is KGHSH and CDR2 LQKENI. This CDR3 comprises 12 residues. Deletions cut 3 bases from V and 5 bases from J, with 8 bases between. CDR3 region: CASSPLSDEQYF. CDR3 sequence (DNA): TGTGCCAGCTCACCCCTGAGTGACGAGCAGTACTTC.

This clonotype was picked up one time. This may arise from a read error, as a much more abundant clone is one base away. The gene calls are TRBV7-9 and TRBJ2-3, with TRBD2 as a possible D gene (6 bases). The CDR3 is 13 amino acids. The ends were cut back, 8 bases at V and 4 bases at J, with 13 bases in the middle. Germline V CDR1 and CDR2: SEHNR, FQNEAQ (reference sequence). CDR3 residues: CASGSDYSDTQYF. The CDR3 DNA follows: TGTGCCAGCGGCTCGGACTACTCAGATACGCAGTATTTT.

Ten or more counts support this clonotype. J is TRBJ1-5 and V is TRBV6-6; tentative D call: TRBD1 (5 bases). The V and J ends lost 4 bases and 6 bases respectively, with 13 bases between them. CDR1 is MNHNY and CDR2 is SVGAGI in the germline V gene (reference sequence). This CDR3 is built from 14 residues. The CDR3 reads CASSSPREGQPQHF. For the CDR3, the DNA is TGTGCCAGCAGTTCCCCCAGGGAGGGTCAGCCCCAGCATTTT.